This T cell receptor beta chain was observed in a study of cytomegalovirus exposure and HLA in healthy donors. The study, taken as a whole, reports: Later analysis suggested most CMV-associated TCR beta chains were HLA-restricted. In an earlier analysis, in some 500 donors, most V segments appeared productive either ~90% or ~30% of the time.

Germline-derived CDR1 and CDR2 are KGHSH and LQKENI. V was trimmed by 2 bases and J by 0 bases, leaving 7 bases between them. The CDR3 is 15 residues long. This clone appeared a few times. What it binds is unknown. The study ran its PCR with 60 Vbeta and 13 Jbeta primers. Sequenced by immunoSEQ multiplex PCR; TCRdb stores in-frame clones only, minus some. The sample records roughly 100,000 clones, over 9% being singletons. Source material: PBMCs. V usage is TRBV18 and J usage is TRBJ2-2; D is uncertain. The clonotype comes from a man in his forties in good health and CMV-seropositive. CDR3 in DNA: TGTGCCAGCTCACCAGCGACACCGAACACCGGGGAGCTGTTTTTT. It translates to CASSPATPNTGELFF.